These 10 T cell receptor beta chains were sequenced from one sample in a study of CD8+ T cells in alopecia areata (dated by TCRdb to about 2018). The receptor library was made with the immunoSEQ multiplex PCR assay. RNA was extracted from all samples and reverse transcribed into cDNA as template for TCR sequencing. Not all clones reach the TCRdb copy of this immuneACCESS table, which keeps in-frame sequences only. Checked studies attribute under half of the gap to unresolved V genes and leave the rest unexplained. Recorded for this sample are about 160,000 clones; about 87% of them occurred a single time. More than 12% of the sample goes to the ten largest clones. The sample's time point, from its label and the paper: baseline before oral tofacitinib. This material consisted of CD8+ T cells sorted from blood, taken at week 0. These receptors originate from a human donor with alopecia areata.

The chain combines TRBV29-1 with TRBJ2-4; TRBD2 aligns across 11 bases. Looked up from germline, CDR1 is SQVTM and CDR2 is ANQGSEA. The trim removed 4 bases at V and 9 bases at J, leaving 8 bases unmatched. The CDR3 length is 14 residues. The CDR3 nucleotides are TGCAGCGTTGGAAAGGGTCTAGCGGGAGGCATTCAGTACTTC. It encodes CSVGKGLAGGIQYF.

The J gene is TRBJ1-2, the V gene TRBV9; no clear D gene. This CDR3 spans 12 amino acids. Germline CDR1 is SGDLS and CDR2 is YYNGEE. Between the trimmed V and J ends, which lost 5 bases and 10 bases, there was a span of 15 bases. In DNA, the CDR3 is TGTGCCAGCAGAAGAACCCCGCGAGACTACACCTTC. Its protein is CASRRTPRDYTF.

This chain joins TRBV5-1 and TRBJ2-3, with D maybe TRBD2 (5 bases). CDR1 and CDR2 from the germline V gene are SGHRS and YFSETQ. The length of the CDR3 is 16 residues. The V gene lost 3 bases and the J gene lost 4 bases, with 18 bases spanning the gap. Here the CDR3 reads CASSSPLEDSADTQYF. CDR3 coding DNA: TGCGCCAGCAGCTCGCCACTAGAAGATTCGGCAGATACGCAGTATTTT.

V gene TRBV5-1 combines with J gene TRBJ2-7; 8 bases agree with TRBD1. The CDR3 has 12 amino acids. Germline V gene sequence: CDR1 SGHRS, CDR2 YFSETQ. Trimming took 4 bases from V and 6 from J; bases not matched to a gene: 3. Here the CDR3 DNA reads TGCGCCAGCAGCAGTACAGGGGGCGAGCAGTACTTC. Protein product: CASSSTGGEQYF.

The V gene is TRBV7-6, the J gene TRBJ1-1; the D is unclear. The CDR3 covers 13 residues. V gave up 5 bases and J gave up 1 base, with 8 bases separating them. Germline V lookup: CDR1 SGHVS, CDR2 FNYEAQ. The CDR3 nucleotides read TGTGCCAGCAGCCCGGACGGGAACACTGAAGCTTTCTTT. It specifies CASSPDGNTEAFF.

The V call is TRBV10-3, the J call TRBJ2-1, with D possibly being TRBD1 (6 bases). The germline V and J ends were trimmed by 8 bases and 3 bases, with 14 bases remaining between them. The germline V gene encodes CDR1 ENHRY and CDR2 SYGVKD. This CDR3 is 14 amino acids long. The CDR3 DNA reads as TGTGCCATCGGTCCACAGGGTTACTACAATGAGCAGTTCTTC. Protein: CAIGPQGYYNEQFF.

Concerning this clone itself: One junction end disagrees with the germline gene, perhaps due to a read error. V and J are TRBV9 and TRBJ1-2; maybe TRBD1 (5 bases). The CDR3 length is 12 residues. Germline-derived CDR1 and CDR2 are SGDLS and YYNGEE. CDR3 loop: CASSVVPKRGDF. CDR3 DNA sequence: TGTGCCAGCAGCGTAGTACCCAAAAGGGGAGACTTC.

The J gene is TRBJ2-5, the V gene TRBV27, with D tentatively TRBD1 (5 bases). Near its end, the DNA agrees better with TRBJ2-7, so the J call may be wrong. The CDR3 is 15 residues long. Germline V gene data show CDR1 as MNHEY and CDR2 as SMNVEV (reference sequence). The CDR3 here is CASSLVALRDYEQYF. CDR3 DNA sequence: TGTGCCAGCAGTTTAGTCGCTCTCAGGGACTACGAGCAGTACTTC.

The chain employs TRBV27 and TRBJ2-2, with D unresolved. Looked up from germline, CDR1 is MNHEY and CDR2 is SMNVEV (reference sequence). With 2 bases removed from V and 7 bases from J, the gap between germline ends came to 8 bases. The CDR3 extends over 13 amino acids. CDR3 protein: CASSLQGNGELFF. The CDR3 DNA sequence: TGTGCCAGCAGTTTACAAGGGAACGGGGAGCTGTTTTTT.

The chain employs TRBV25-1 and TRBJ2-7; D remains ambiguous. The germline gives CDR1 MGHDK, CDR2 SYGVNS. V was trimmed by 3 bases and J by 4 bases, leaving 13 bases between them. The CDR3 covers 14 residues. The CDR3 sequence: CASSDEGSRYEQYF. The CDR3 DNA sequence: TGTGCCAGCAGTGACGAAGGCAGCCGATACGAGCAGTACTTC.